This TCR beta chain originates from a study of neurological immune-mediated disorders. In this sample, this clonotype turned up many times. Antigen unknown. Overall study findings and caveats: The study found the most TCR clonal expansion in HTLV-1-associated myelopathy and the least in multiple sclerosis, below healthy controls. Private repertoires in all groups were suggested, as expanded clones shared no CDR3 amino acid sequences across subjects.

TCRdb used MiXCR to reprocess the 5' RACE reads, holding one entry per CDR3 protein. Seen here are under 45,000 distinct CDR3 sequences, roughly 13% observed once, and the top ten hold about 1.3%. Volunteers attending a blood bank in Maryland, USA, served as healthy controls. From 2 million PBMCs stored at -80 C, the unsorted libraries were generated. The CDR3 is made up of 14 amino acids. The V end was cut by 0 bases, the J end by 4 bases, with 8 bases between. Looked up from germline, CDR1 is SGHRS and CDR2 is YFSETQ. This receptor was taken from a female donor in good health. This chain joins TRBV5-1 and TRBJ2-1; D may be TRBD2 (6 bases). The sequenced sample was PBMCs. The DNA for the CDR3 is TGCGCCAGCAGCTTGGGGGGGGAGTACAATGAGCAGTTCTTC. Encoded protein: CASSLGGEYNEQFF.